A selection of T cell receptor beta chains follows, all from one sample in a study of blood T cell repertoires in COVID-19. Sequenced by immunoSEQ multiplex PCR; TCRdb stores in-frame clones only, minus some. The sample records about 250,000 clones, roughly four fifths being singletons. Sequences were obtained from peripheral blood. The receptors shown here come from a woman in her 70s with acute or convalescent COVID-19. CDR3s include the opening cysteine and the closing phenylalanine or tryptophan. D genes are given only for firm matches. Clone sizes are given selectively: once, few, many, or a class where the clone is expanded.

D: NA; J: TRBJ2-2; size: NA; V: TRBV4-3; CDR3: CASSHQQDNTGELFF; DNA: TGCGCCAGCAGCCACCAACAGGATAACACCGGGGAGCTGTTTTTT
D: NA; J: TRBJ1-1; size: NA; V: TRBV15; CDR3: CATRTTVNTEAFF; DNA: TGTGCCACCAGGACTACAGTGAACACTGAAGCTTTCTTT
D: NA; J: TRBJ1-2; size: NA; V: TRBV5-4; CDR3: CASSSFYRVLRGYTF; DNA: TGTGCCAGCAGCAGTTTTTACAGGGTACTAAGGGGCTACACCTTC
D: TRBD2; J: TRBJ2-3; size: NA; V: TRBV19; CDR3: CASSTGTSGGTSFGTDTQYF; DNA: TGTGCCAGTAGTACCGGGACTAGCGGGGGGACAAGTTTCGGCACAGATACGCAGTATTTT
D: NA; J: TRBJ2-1; size: NA; V: TRBV4-2; CDR3: CASSQDPNSINEQFF; DNA: TGTGCCAGCAGCCAAGATCCAAACAGTATCAATGAGCAGTTCTTC
D: TRBD1; J: TRBJ1-6; size: NA; V: TRBV5-1; CDR3: CASSLGQGDSPLHF; DNA: TGCGCCAGCAGCCTGGGACAGGGGGATTCACCCCTCCACTTT
D: TRBD2; J: TRBJ2-1; size: NA; V: TRBV5-1; CDR3: CASSLEVAGAGYNEQFF; DNA: TGCGCCAGCAGCTTGGAAGTAGCGGGGGCGGGGTACAATGAGCAGTTCTTC
D: NA; J: TRBJ1-2; size: NA; V: TRBV7-9; CDR3: CASTLTTGFYGYTF; DNA: TGTGCCAGCACTCTTACAACAGGGTTCTATGGCTACACCTTC
D: NA; J: TRBJ2-3; size: NA; V: TRBV19; CDR3: CASSSTNTDTQYF; DNA: TGTGCCAGCTCATCCACTAACACAGATACGCAGTATTTT
D: TRBD2; J: TRBJ2-3; size: NA; V: TRBV15; CDR3: CATAQQGSGTTDTQYF; DNA: TGTGCCACCGCCCAACAGGGTAGCGGGACAACAGATACGCAGTATTTT
D: TRBD2; J: TRBJ2-1; size: NA; V: TRBV5-4; CDR3: CASSLSLNGGDNEQFF; DNA: TGTGCCAGCAGCTTGTCCCTTAACGGGGGGGACAATGAGCAGTTCTTC
D: NA; J: TRBJ1-1; size: NA; V: TRBV9; CDR3: CASSISTGKPTEAFF; DNA: TGTGCCAGCAGCATTTCGACCGGGAAGCCCACTGAAGCTTTCTTT
D: TRBD1; J: TRBJ1-5; size: NA; V: TRBV6-5; CDR3: CASSYRQGSNQPQHF; DNA: TGTGCCAGCAGTTACCGACAGGGAAGCAATCAGCCCCAGCATTTT
D: TRBD1; J: TRBJ2-7; size: NA; V: TRBV5-1; CDR3: CASSLEGQGAYEQYF; DNA: TGCGCCAGCAGCTTGGAGGGACAGGGGGCCTACGAGCAGTACTTC
D: NA; J: TRBJ1-3; size: NA; V: TRBV29-1; CDR3: CSAEDRLSSSGNTIYF; DNA: TGCAGCGCCGAAGACAGGTTGTCATCCTCTGGAAACACCATATATTTT
D: TRBD1; J: TRBJ1-2; size: few; V: TRBV5-6; CDR3: CASSLGRDRSNYGYTF; DNA: TGTGCCAGCAGCTTGGGCCGGGACAGGTCTAACTATGGCTACACCTTC
D: NA; J: TRBJ1-2; size: NA; V: TRBV5-1; CDR3: CASSLGGTHYGYTF; DNA: TGCGCCAGCAGCTTGGGGGGGACTCACTACGGCTACACCTTC
D: NA; J: TRBJ2-1; size: NA; V: TRBV5-6; CDR3: CASRRYRDSFSEQFF; DNA: TGTGCCAGCAGGAGATACCGGGACTCTTTCAGTGAGCAGTTCTTC
D: NA; J: TRBJ1-2; size: NA; V: TRBV5-6; CDR3: CASSSLSGYTF; DNA: TGTGCCAGCAGCTCTTTGAGCGGCTACACCTTC
D: TRBD1; J: TRBJ2-7; size: NA; V: TRBV7-9; CDR3: CASSSTGGGDEQYF; DNA: TGTGCCAGCAGCTCGACAGGGGGCGGGGACGAGCAGTACTTC
D: TRBD2; J: TRBJ2-7; size: NA; V: TRBV7-2; CDR3: CASSFQSSGGWYEQYF; DNA: TGTGCCAGCAGCTTCCAATCTAGCGGGGGATGGTACGAGCAGTACTTC
D: TRBD1; J: TRBJ2-5; size: NA; V: TRBV30; CDR3: CAWSALLTGGLETQYF; DNA: TGTGCCTGGAGTGCTCTTCTTACAGGGGGCTTGGAGACCCAGTACTTC
D: NA; J: TRBJ1-3; size: NA; V: TRBV21-1; CDR3: CASSKEIGTVVRGNTIYF; DNA: TGTGCCAGCAGCAAAGAGATAGGGACAGTCGTGAGGGGAAACACCATATATTTT
D: TRBD1; J: TRBJ2-1; size: NA; V: TRBV14; CDR3: CASSQGGDRYNEQFF; DNA: TGTGCCAGCAGCCAAGGTGGGGACAGGTACAATGAGCAGTTCTTC
D: NA; J: TRBJ1-6; size: NA; V: TRBV4-1; CDR3: CASNIANSPLHF; DNA: TGCGCCAGCAACATCGCAAATTCACCCCTCCACTTT
D: NA; J: TRBJ2-1; size: NA; V: TRBV5-1; CDR3: CASSLGAPYNEQFF; DNA: TGCGCCAGCAGCCTTGGAGCGCCTTACAATGAGCAGTTCTTC
D: NA; J: TRBJ1-4; size: NA; V: TRBV27; CDR3: CASSLGGTDEKLFF; DNA: TGTGCCAGCAGTTTAGGAGGGACCGATGAAAAACTGTTTTTT
D: NA; J: TRBJ2-6; size: few; V: TRBV5-1; CDR3: CASSLATGANVLTF; DNA: TGCGCCAGCAGCTTAGCCACTGGGGCCAACGTCCTGACTTTC
D: TRBD2; J: TRBJ2-5; size: once; V: TRBV5-4; CDR3: CASRGTSGETQYF; DNA: TGTGCCAGCAGAGGGACTAGTGGAGAGACCCAGTACTTC
D: NA; J: TRBJ2-7; size: once; V: TRBV11-2; CDR3: CASSLGAGDFHEQYF; DNA: TGTGCCAGCAGCTTGGGGGCCGGGGATTTCCACGAGCAGTACTTC
D: TRBD1; J: TRBJ1-5; size: once; V: TRBV20-1; CDR3: CSATGGQPQHF; DNA: TGCAGTGCCACAGGGGGACAGCCCCAGCATTTT
D: NA; J: TRBJ1-3; size: once; V: TRBV4-3; CDR3: CASSQDLTSGNTIYF; DNA: TGCGCCAGCAGCCAAGATTTGACATCTGGAAACACCATATATTTT
D: NA; J: TRBJ2-5; size: NA; V: TRBV6-2/TRBV6-3; CDR3: CASSLLETGRSGGRETQYF; DNA: TGTGCCAGCAGTCTACTAGAGACAGGTCGTTCCGGGGGGCGAGAGACCCAGTACTTC
D: TRBD1; J: TRBJ1-1; size: NA; V: TRBV28; CDR3: CASVLSGGTEAFF; DNA: TGTGCCAGCGTATTATCAGGGGGCACTGAAGCTTTCTTT
D: NA; J: TRBJ1-1; size: NA; V: TRBV18; CDR3: CASSPSKLGAATEAFF; DNA: TGTGCCAGCTCACCTTCGAAATTGGGGGCGGCCACTGAAGCTTTCTTT
D: NA; J: TRBJ2-7; size: NA; V: TRBV27; CDR3: CASRNFREGWNYEQYF; DNA: TGTGCCAGCAGAAACTTCCGGGAAGGGTGGAACTACGAGCAGTACTTC
D: TRBD1; J: TRBJ1-2; size: NA; V: TRBV4-3; CDR3: CASSQGDRVRGYTF; DNA: TGCGCCAGCAGCCAAGGAGACAGGGTCCGTGGCTACACCTTC
D: TRBD1; J: TRBJ1-1; size: NA; V: TRBV5-1; CDR3: CASSLADRGTEAFF; DNA: TGCGCCAGCAGCTTGGCGGACAGGGGCACTGAAGCTTTCTTT
D: TRBD2; J: TRBJ2-5; size: NA; V: TRBV3-1/TRBV3-2; CDR3: CASSPGLEETQYF; DNA: TGTGCCAGCAGCCCAGGACTAGAAGAGACCCAGTACTTC
D: TRBD1; J: TRBJ1-2; size: NA; V: TRBV7-2; CDR3: CASSFAGGTGGGYTF; DNA: TGTGCCAGCAGCTTTGCGGGGGGGACAGGGGGAGGCTACACCTTC
D: TRBD1; J: TRBJ1-6; size: NA; V: TRBV5-1; CDR3: CASSLDGQDSPLHF; DNA: TGCGCCAGCAGCCTAGACGGACAGGATTCACCCCTCCACTTT
D: TRBD1; J: TRBJ1-2; size: NA; V: TRBV19; CDR3: CASIPDRSSYYGYTF; DNA: TGTGCCAGTATACCGGACAGGAGTTCCTACTATGGCTACACCTTC
D: NA; J: TRBJ1-2; size: NA; V: TRBV19; CDR3: CASSKTEAMSYGYTF; DNA: TGTGCCAGTAGTAAGACAGAGGCTATGAGCTATGGCTACACCTTC
D: NA; J: TRBJ2-1; size: NA; V: TRBV19; CDR3: CASSTMIGGYTEQFF; DNA: TGTGCCAGTAGTACTATGATTGGAGGGTACACTGAGCAGTTCTTC
D: NA; J: TRBJ1-1; size: NA; V: TRBV10-3; CDR3: CAISDVNRAFF; DNA: TGTGCCATCAGTGATGTCAACCGGGCTTTCTTT
D: TRBD1; J: TRBJ2-2; size: NA; V: TRBV10-3; CDR3: CAISESPGQTSNTGELFF; DNA: TGTGCCATCAGTGAGTCCCCGGGACAGACCTCGAACACCGGGGAGCTGTTTTTT
D: TRBD1; J: TRBJ1-2; size: NA; V: TRBV28; CDR3: CASSLSGGLGGYTF; DNA: TGTGCCAGCAGTTTATCAGGGGGCTTAGGCGGCTACACCTTC
D: NA; J: TRBJ2-2; size: few; V: TRBV4-2; CDR3: CASSQDPRGTGELFF; DNA: TGTGCCAGCAGCCAAGATCCTCGAGGGACCGGGGAGCTGTTTTTT
D: TRBD1; J: TRBJ1-6; size: NA; V: TRBV30; CDR3: CAWSVPGQTGYNSPLHF; DNA: TGTGCCTGGAGTGTTCCGGGACAGACCGGTTATAATTCACCCCTCCACTTT
D: TRBD1; J: TRBJ1-5; size: NA; V: TRBV6-5; CDR3: CASNGQGRQPQHF; DNA: TGTGCCAGCAATGGACAGGGACGACAGCCCCAGCATTTT